The 7 T cell receptor beta chains below come from one sample, sequenced in a study of shared clonotypes between healthy human individuals. Generated by immunoSEQ multiplex PCR, the TCRdb table keeps only in-frame clones and is missing some. Of about 230,000 clones in the sample, 60% to 80% were seen once. The sample taken for sequencing was memory CD4+ T cells sorted from blood. Noted subset: CD45RA-negative fraction. These receptor sequences come from a man under 40 in good health.

This clone was picked up a small number of times. V gene TRBV5-1 combines with J gene TRBJ2-2; 7 bases are a match to TRBD1. The junction had 4 bases not matched to a gene; V was cut back by 4 bases and J by 10 bases. Germline CDR1 and CDR2: SGHRS and YFSETQ. This CDR3 has 12 amino acids. As DNA, the CDR3 is TGCGCCAGCAGCGCGACAGGGATGGAGCTGTTTTTT. It encodes CASSATGMELFF. The whole variable domain, remainder taken from reference TRBV5-1 and TRBJ2-2, is KAGVTQTPRYLIKTRGQQVTLSCSPISGHRSVSWYQQTPGQGLQFLFEYFSETQRNKGNFPGRFSGRQFSNSRSEMNVSTLELGDSALYLCASSATGMELFFGEGSRLTVL.

The chain carries TRBV19 and TRBJ1-1, with D tentatively TRBD1 (5 bases). Per germline, CDR1 LNHDA and CDR2 SQIVND (reference sequence). The CDR3 has 13 residues. Deletions cut 4 bases from V and 3 bases from J, with 9 bases between. CDR3 region: CASSTGTHTEAFF. In nucleotides, the CDR3 is TGTGCCAGTAGTACAGGGACCCACACTGAAGCTTTCTTT.

The chain links TRBV7-3 to TRBJ2-2; D is uncertain. This CDR3 is built from 14 residues. Deletions cut 5 bases from V and 2 bases from J, with 9 bases between. Germline values: CDR1 SGHTA, CDR2 FQGTGA. CDR3: CASSLIPNTGELFF. The DNA of the CDR3 is TGTGCCAGCAGCCTTATCCCCAACACCGGGGAGCTGTTTTTT.

The CDR3 loop reads CASSPPLGSGANVLTF. The DNA for the CDR3 is TGTGCCAGCAGCCCCCCCCTAGGCTCTGGGGCCAACGTCCTGACTTTC. J is TRBJ2-6 and V is TRBV28; unclear D gene. The CDR3 runs to 16 residues. The V gene's germline CDR1 is MDHEN and CDR2 SYDVKM. V lost 6 bases to trimming and J lost 0 bases, with 12 bases between them.

The rearrangement joins TRBV19 to TRBJ2-1; 12 positions match TRBD2. Germline V gene sequence: CDR1 LNHDA, CDR2 SQIVND (reference sequence). V was pared by 7 bases and J by 9 bases, with 4 bases of the junction left unmatched. The CDR3 has 13 amino acids. The CDR3 bases are TGTGCCAGTATGCCTAGCGGGAGGGGTGAGCAGTTCTTC. Its translation: CASMPSGRGEQFF.

The chain recombines TRBV7-8 with TRBJ1-5, with D hard to call. Per germline, CDR1 SGHVS and CDR2 FQNEAQ. Trimming shortened V by 2 bases and J by 5 bases, and 13 bases separated the two germline ends. The CDR3 length is 15 residues. As DNA, the CDR3 is TGTGCCAGCAGCTTAAGGGAGGGAGGAGATCAGCCCCAGCATTTT. As protein: CASSLREGGDQPQHF.

The V call is TRBV5-8, the J call TRBJ1-5; D unclear. V was cut by 6 bases and J by 0 bases, with 7 bases left in between. This CDR3 spans 13 amino acids. CDR1 and CDR2 from the germline V gene are SGHTS and YDEGEE. The CDR3, as DNA: TGTGCCAGCAACAAAGGTAGCAATCAGCCCCAGCATTTT. Amino acid sequence: CASNKGSNQPQHF. The entire variable domain, with the rest obtained from reference TRBV5-8 and TRBJ1-5, is as follows: EAGVTQSPTHLIKTRGQQATLRCSPISGHTSVYWYQQALGLGLQFLLWYDEGEERNRGNFPPRFSGRQFPNYSSELNVNALELEDSALYLCASNKGSNQPQHFGDGTRLSIL.